This TCR beta chain was identified during a study of shared clonotypes between healthy human individuals. Turning to the study itself: A couple of women and a few men aged 18 to 49 served as donors. Findings of the study overall: Shared clonotypes: about 5% naive CD4, approximately 3.4% naive CD8, roughly 2.2% memory CD4, 0.4% to 0.5% memory CD8. Clonotype sharing levels among donors were expected to vary with sequencing depth.

The assay was immunoSEQ multiplex PCR, and TCRdb's table has in-frame clones only and misses some. The profile covers roughly 2.2 million clones, with approximately 90% appearing a single time and approximately 0.4% taken by the ten largest. This clone was detected only once. The antigen is not known. CD45RA+ naive and CD45RA-negative memory subsets were separated from CD4+ cells. CDR3 size: 14 residues. The V end lost 0 bases, the J end lost 6 bases, and 15 bases lay between the germline ends. Germline V gives CDR1 GTSNPN, CDR2 SVGIG (reference sequence). The sequence came from a man aged 18 to 30 in good health. Some clones in this sample may be carry-over from other donors' samples. Source material: naive CD4+ T cells from PBMCs. Described subset: CD45RA+ positively selected. The J gene is TRBJ2-7, the V gene TRBV30; the D gene could be TRBD1 or TRBD2 (6 bases each). This CDR3 reads CAWSVGGSLAEQYF. Here the CDR3 DNA reads TGTGCCTGGAGTGTAGGGGGGAGCCTAGCCGAGCAGTACTTC.